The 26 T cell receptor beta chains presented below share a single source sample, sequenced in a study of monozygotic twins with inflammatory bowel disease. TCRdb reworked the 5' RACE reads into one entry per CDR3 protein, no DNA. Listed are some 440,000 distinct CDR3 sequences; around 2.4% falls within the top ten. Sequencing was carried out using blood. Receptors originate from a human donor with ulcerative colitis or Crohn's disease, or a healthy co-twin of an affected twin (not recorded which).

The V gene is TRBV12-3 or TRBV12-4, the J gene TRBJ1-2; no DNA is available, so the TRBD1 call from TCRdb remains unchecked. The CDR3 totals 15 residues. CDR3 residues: CASSKGGQTFQGYTF.

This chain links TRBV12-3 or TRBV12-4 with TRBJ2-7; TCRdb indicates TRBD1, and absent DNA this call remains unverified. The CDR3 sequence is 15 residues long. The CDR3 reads CASSPGPGGAYEQYF.

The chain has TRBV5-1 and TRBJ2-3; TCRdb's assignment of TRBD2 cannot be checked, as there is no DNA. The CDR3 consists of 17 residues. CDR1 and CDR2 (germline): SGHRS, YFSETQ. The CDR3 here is CASSLRGSGGPTDTQYF.

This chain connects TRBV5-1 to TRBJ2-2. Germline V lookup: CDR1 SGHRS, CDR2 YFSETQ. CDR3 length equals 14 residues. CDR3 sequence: CASSLGQRAGELFF.

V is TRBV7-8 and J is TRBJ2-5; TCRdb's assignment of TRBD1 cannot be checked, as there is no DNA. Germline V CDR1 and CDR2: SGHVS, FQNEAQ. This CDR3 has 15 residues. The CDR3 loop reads CASSTPGGGLETQYF.

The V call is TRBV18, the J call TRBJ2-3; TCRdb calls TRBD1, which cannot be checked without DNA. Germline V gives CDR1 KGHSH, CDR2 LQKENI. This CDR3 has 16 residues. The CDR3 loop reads CASSRQGGGHTDTQYF. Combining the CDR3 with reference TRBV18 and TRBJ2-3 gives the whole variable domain NAGVMQNPRHLVRRRGQEARLRCSPMKGHSHVYWYRQLPEEGLKFMVYLQKENIIDESGMPKERFSAEFPKEGPSILRIQQVVRGDSAAYFCASSRQGGGHTDTQYFGPGTRLTVL.

CDR3 in amino acids: CASSHGTGLSYEQYF. V usage is TRBV7-8 and J usage is TRBJ2-7; TCRdb's D call of TRBD1 is untestable without DNA. The germline CDR1 and CDR2 sequences are SGHVS and FQNEAQ. The CDR3 runs to 15 residues.

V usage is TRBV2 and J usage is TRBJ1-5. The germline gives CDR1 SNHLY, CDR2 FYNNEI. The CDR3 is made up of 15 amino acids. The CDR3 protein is CASSQDPGVNQPQHF.

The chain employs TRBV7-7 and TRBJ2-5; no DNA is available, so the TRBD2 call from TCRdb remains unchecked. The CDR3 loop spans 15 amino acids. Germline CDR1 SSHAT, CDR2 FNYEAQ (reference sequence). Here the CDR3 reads CASSLAGTSMETQYF.

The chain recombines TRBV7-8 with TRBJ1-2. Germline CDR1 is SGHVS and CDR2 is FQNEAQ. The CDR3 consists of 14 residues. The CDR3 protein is CASSLSRDSYGYTF.

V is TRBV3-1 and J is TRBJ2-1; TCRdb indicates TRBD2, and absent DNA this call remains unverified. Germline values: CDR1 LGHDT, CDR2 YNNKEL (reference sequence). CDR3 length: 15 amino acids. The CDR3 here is CASSPGTSRYNEQFF.

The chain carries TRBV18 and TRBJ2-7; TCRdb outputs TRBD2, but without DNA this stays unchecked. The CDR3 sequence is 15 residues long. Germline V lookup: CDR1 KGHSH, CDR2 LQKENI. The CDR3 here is CASSPMTSGTHEQYF.

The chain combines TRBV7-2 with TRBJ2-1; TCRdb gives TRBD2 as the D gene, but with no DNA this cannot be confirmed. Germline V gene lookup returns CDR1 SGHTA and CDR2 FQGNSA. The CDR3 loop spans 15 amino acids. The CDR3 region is CATSGTSGNGHEQFF.

This CDR3 is CSVDQGGMNTEAFF. The rearrangement uses TRBV29-1 and TRBJ1-1; TCRdb names TRBD1, which stays unverified in the absence of DNA. Germline CDR1 and CDR2: SQVTM and ANQGSEA. The CDR3 is 14 residues long. Supplemented by reference TRBV29-1 and TRBJ1-1, the full variable domain reads SAVISQKPSRDICQRGTSLTIQCQVDSQVTMMFWYRQQPGQSLTLIATANQGSEATYESGFVIDKFPISRPNLTFSTLTVSNMSPEDSSIYLCSVDQGGMNTEAFFGQGTRLTVV.

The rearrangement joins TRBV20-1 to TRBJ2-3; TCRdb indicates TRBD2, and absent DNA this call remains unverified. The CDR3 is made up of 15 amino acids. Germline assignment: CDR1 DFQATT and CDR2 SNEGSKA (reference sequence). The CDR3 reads CSAIHGTRGTDTQYF.

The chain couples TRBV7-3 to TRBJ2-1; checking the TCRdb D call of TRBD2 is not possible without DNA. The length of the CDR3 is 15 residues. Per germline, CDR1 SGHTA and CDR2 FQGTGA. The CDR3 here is CASSLELAAYNEQFF.

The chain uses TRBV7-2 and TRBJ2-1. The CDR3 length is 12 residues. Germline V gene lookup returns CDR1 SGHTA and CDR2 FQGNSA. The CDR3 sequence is CASSFVYNEQFF.

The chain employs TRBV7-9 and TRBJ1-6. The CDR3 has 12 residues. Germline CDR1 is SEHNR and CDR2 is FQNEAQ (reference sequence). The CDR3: CASSLVASPLHF.

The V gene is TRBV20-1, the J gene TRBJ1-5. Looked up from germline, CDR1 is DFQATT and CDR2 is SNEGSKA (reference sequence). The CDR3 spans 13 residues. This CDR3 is CSARERLHQPQHF.

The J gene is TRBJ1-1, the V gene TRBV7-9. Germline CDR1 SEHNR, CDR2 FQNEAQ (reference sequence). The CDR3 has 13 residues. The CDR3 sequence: CASSPSWGTEAFF.

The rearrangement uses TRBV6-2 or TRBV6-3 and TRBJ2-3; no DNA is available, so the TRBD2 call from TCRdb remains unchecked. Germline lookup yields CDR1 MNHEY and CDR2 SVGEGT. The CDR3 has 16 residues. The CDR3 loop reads CASSLGLAGATDTQYF.

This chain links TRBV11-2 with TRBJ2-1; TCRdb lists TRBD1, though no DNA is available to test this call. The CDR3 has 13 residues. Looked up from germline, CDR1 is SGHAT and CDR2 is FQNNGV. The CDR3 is CASSLERAGEQFF.

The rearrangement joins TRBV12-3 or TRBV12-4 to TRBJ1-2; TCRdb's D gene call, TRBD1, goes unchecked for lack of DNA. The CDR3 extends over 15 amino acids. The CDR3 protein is CASSLSTGAYYGYTF.

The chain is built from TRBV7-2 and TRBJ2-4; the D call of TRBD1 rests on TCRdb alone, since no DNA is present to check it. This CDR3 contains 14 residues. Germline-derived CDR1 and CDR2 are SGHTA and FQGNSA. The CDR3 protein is CASSLRPRGDIQYF.

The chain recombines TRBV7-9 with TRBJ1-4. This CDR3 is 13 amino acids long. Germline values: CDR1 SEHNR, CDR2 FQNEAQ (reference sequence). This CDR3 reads CASSFANNEKLFF.

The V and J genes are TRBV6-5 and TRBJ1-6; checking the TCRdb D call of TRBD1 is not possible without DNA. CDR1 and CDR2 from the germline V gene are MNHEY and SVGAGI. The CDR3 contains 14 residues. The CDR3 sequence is CASSYVSGGRALHF.